This is a list of T cell receptor beta chains from one sample in a study of blood T cells in healthy people across ages. TCRdb analysed the 5' RACE reads with MiXCR anew, one entry per CDR3 protein. The profile shows approximately 1,000,000 distinct CDR3 sequences, 45% of them singletons. The sample taken for sequencing was blood. Every receptor here comes from a woman aged 55-70 years in good health. Each CDR3 is given with its conserved first and last residue. The order of the fields is J gene, clone size, D gene, V gene, CDR3 protein. A D gene is named only where the DNA matches it firmly. Not all rows give a size; the values are once, few, many and, for expanded clones, a class.

J: TRBJ2-7; size: NA; D: TRBD2; V: TRBV12-3/TRBV12-4; CDR3: CASRQTGGLADSYEQYF
J: TRBJ2-3; size: NA; D: NA; V: TRBV5-6; CDR3: CASSSVQQTTDTQYF
J: TRBJ2-5; size: NA; D: TRBD2; V: TRBV28; CDR3: CASSSPSGRTKGGSQETQYF
J: TRBJ2-3; size: NA; D: TRBD2; V: TRBV12-3/TRBV12-4; CDR3: CASTGPGTSRFRADTQYF
J: TRBJ2-7; size: NA; D: NA; V: TRBV14; CDR3: CASSPTGFNEQYF
J: TRBJ2-5; size: NA; D: NA; V: TRBV7-9; CDR3: CASSTQGYQETQYF
J: TRBJ2-5; size: few; D: TRBD1; V: TRBV7-6; CDR3: CASSLDGTGNQETQYF
J: TRBJ2-5; size: NA; D: NA; V: TRBV7-3; CDR3: CASSPIGARDWEGETQYF
J: TRBJ2-6; size: NA; D: TRBD2; V: TRBV7-9; CDR3: CASSPRTSGSSGANVLTF
J: TRBJ1-1; size: NA; D: TRBD1; V: TRBV20-1; CDR3: CSATQGADTEAFF
J: TRBJ2-1; size: once; D: NA; V: TRBV7-3; CDR3: CASSFSQGSEQFF
J: TRBJ1-1; size: few; D: NA; V: TRBV12-3/TRBV12-4; CDR3: CASSLAPEAFF
J: TRBJ1-1; size: NA; D: NA; V: TRBV25-1; CDR3: CASSDGGGTEAFF
J: TRBJ1-2; size: NA; D: TRBD1; V: TRBV2; CDR3: CASTSQGPTLTF
J: TRBJ2-1; size: few; D: TRBD2; V: TRBV9; CDR3: CASSSGLEDNEQFF
J: TRBJ2-7; size: few; D: TRBD2; V: TRBV27; CDR3: CATSGLAGSYEQYF
J: TRBJ2-1; size: NA; D: TRBD2; V: TRBV11-2; CDR3: CASSPTGTSSDGQFF
J: NA; size: few; D: NA; V: TRBV10-3; CDR3: CAISEPDAEQYF